This TCR beta chain was obtained from a study of T cell changes during pregnancy in multiple sclerosis (dated 2019 in TCRdb). The study in broad terms: In women with multiple sclerosis, the researchers looked at how the T cell repertoire shifted as pregnancy progressed.

Cut back by 3 bases and 2 bases, the V and J ends lie 11 bases apart. Per the germline V gene, SGDLS is the CDR1 and YYNGEE is the CDR2. The CDR3 covers 14 residues, taking in both the cysteine and the phenylalanine. Only the CDR3 DNA stays, 42 bases, in frame from base 1. About this clone: It has no known antigen specificity. No quality values exist for individual bases; no much larger clone is one base distant.

Libraries were constructed by the immunoSEQ multiplex PCR assay. Not all clones reach the TCRdb copy of this immuneACCESS table, which keeps in-frame sequences only. Checked studies attribute under half of the gap to unresolved V genes and leave the rest unexplained. The sample records roughly 64,000 clones, roughly 96% of which are singletons. The ten top clones hold approximately 2.3% of the sample. This sequence uses TRBV9 and TRBJ1-1, with no confident D gene call. This receptor was taken from a female donor with multiple sclerosis, enrolled in a pregnancy study. The material sequenced was CD8+ T cells from peripheral blood mononuclear cells, taken after pregnancy. The CDR3 reads as follows: CASSADTFNTEAFF. The base sequence is TGTGCCAGCAGCGCCGACACCTTCAACACTGAAGCTTTCTTT.